The 20 T cell receptor beta chains presented below share a single source sample, sequenced in a study of blood T cell repertoires in COVID-19. Measured with immunoSEQ multiplex PCR; TCRdb has only the in-frame clones, and not every one. The table lists over 200,000 clones, around 88% of them singletons. Sample: PBMCs or T cells enriched from blood (not recorded which). All receptors come from a woman aged 40 to 50 with acute COVID-19.

This chain uses TRBV5-4 with TRBJ2-5; D gene ambiguous. CDR3 length: 14 amino acids. Looked up from germline, CDR1 is SGHNT and CDR2 is YYREEE (reference sequence). The V and J ends lost 0 bases and 3 bases respectively, with 9 bases between them. The CDR3 bases are TGTGCCAGCAGCTTGGGTCCAGGTGAAGAGACCCAGTACTTC. Protein sequence: CASSLGPGEETQYF.

V gene TRBV5-8 combines with J gene TRBJ2-1; D is uncertain. CDR1 SGHTS and CDR2 YDEGEE come from the germline V gene. This CDR3 is 15 amino acids long. V was trimmed by 0 bases and J by 8 bases, leaving 15 bases between them. CDR3 in amino acids: CASSLALGISHEQFF. Written as DNA, the CDR3 is TGTGCCAGCAGCTTGGCCCTAGGAATCTCGCATGAGCAGTTCTTC.

J is TRBJ1-4 and V is TRBV3-1 (or the pseudogene TRBV3-2), with D unresolved. Trimming shortened V by 4 bases and J by 4 bases, and 10 bases separated the two germline ends. Germline CDR1 reads LGHDT; CDR2 reads YNNKEL (reference sequence). This CDR3 spans 14 amino acids. The DNA of the CDR3 is TGTGCCAGCAGCCGGAGAGGTATTAATGAAAAACTGTTTTTT. The encoded protein is CASSRRGINEKLFF.

This chain links TRBV11-2 with TRBJ2-7; D is possibly TRBD1 (5 bases). Per germline, CDR1 SGHAT and CDR2 FQNNGV. Trimming cost V 5 bases and J 5 bases, with 10 bases left between them. This CDR3 spans 12 amino acids. The CDR3 DNA sequence: TGTGCCAGCAGCCCCGACAGAAACGAGCAGTACGTC. The encoded protein is CASSPDRNEQYV.

The rearrangement joins TRBV10-1 to TRBJ2-5; 10 bases are a match to TRBD2. The CDR3 is made up of 15 amino acids. Per the germline V gene, CDR1 is WNHNN and CDR2 is SYGVQD (reference sequence). J lost 5 bases, V lost 4 bases, and 7 bases had no gene match. CDR3 in amino acids: CASSARAGGSETQYF. The CDR3 bases are TGCGCCAGCAGTGCGAGAGCGGGAGGGAGTGAGACCCAGTACTTC.

The genes are TRBV7-2 and TRBJ2-3; D perhaps matches TRBD2 (6 bases). CDR3 length: 14 residues. Trimming took off 5 bases at V and 2 bases at J, with 11 bases between the two ends. Per the germline V gene, CDR1 is SGHTA and CDR2 is FQGNSA. This CDR3 is CASSRGLDTDTQYF. The CDR3 region has the DNA TGTGCCAGCAGCCGGGGACTGGACACAGATACGCAGTATTTT. Based on the CDR3 plus reference TRBV7-2 and TRBJ2-3, the full variable domain is GAGVSQSPSNKVTEKGKDVELRCDPISGHTALYWYRQSLGQGLEFLIYFQGNSAPDKSGLPSDRFSAERTGGSVSTLTIQRTQQEDSAVYLCASSRGLDTDTQYFGPGTRLTVL.

This clone is a singleton in its sample. The rearrangement joins TRBV30 to TRBJ1-5; 7 nucleotides agree with TRBD1. This CDR3 contains 14 residues. Per germline, CDR1 GTSNPN and CDR2 SVGIG (reference sequence). Unmatched junction bases numbered 5, after V lost 2 bases and J lost 4 bases. CDR3 protein: CAWSPGQRNQPQHF. The CDR3 DNA reads TGTGCCTGGAGTCCGGGACAGCGGAATCAGCCCCAGCATTTT.

The chain recombines TRBV5-1 with TRBJ1-3; TRBD1 agrees at 7 bases. Germline-derived CDR1 and CDR2 are SGHRS and YFSETQ. V dropped 0 bases and J dropped 0; count of bases not matched to a gene: 3. The CDR3 runs to 16 residues. CDR3 DNA: TGCGCCAGCAGCTTGGGGGACAGCGGCTCTGGAAACACCATATATTTT. This encodes CASSLGDSGSGNTIYF.

The rearrangement joins TRBV20-1 to TRBJ2-1; D is uncertain. This CDR3 contains 14 residues. V lost 3 bases and J 0 bases, leaving 9 bases between the germline ends. CDR1 is DFQATT, CDR2 SNEGSKA, per germline (reference sequence). The CDR3 loop reads CSASLLSSYNEQFF. The CDR3 nucleotides read TGCAGTGCTAGTTTACTGAGCTCCTACAATGAGCAGTTCTTC.

On this clone: Other DNA variants within this sample encode the same CDR3. The rearrangement joins TRBV18 to TRBJ1-5, with TRBD1 as a possible D gene (5 bases). Germline values: CDR1 KGHSH, CDR2 LQKENI. Trimming cost V 2 bases and J 4 bases, with 6 bases left between them. The CDR3 totals 13 residues. The DNA of the CDR3 is TGTGCCAGCTCACCAGACAGAAATCAGCCCCAGCATTTT. This codes for CASSPDRNQPQHF.

The V and J genes are TRBV2 and TRBJ2-1; D not resolved. The CDR3 runs to 15 residues. Per the germline V gene, CDR1 is SNHLY and CDR2 is FYNNEI. Trimming left V 8 bases short and J 0 bases short, with 14 bases between. CDR3 DNA sequence: TGTGCCAGCCGACTCAGCCTCAGCTCCTACAATGAGCAGTTCTTC. Amino acid sequence: CASRLSLSSYNEQFF.

The CDR3 sequence: CATSAPGGGDTGELFF. In DNA, the CDR3 is TGTGCCACCAGTGCCCCCGGGGGTGGCGACACCGGGGAGCTGTTTTTT. This sequence joins TRBV24-1 and TRBJ2-2, with a weak D call TRBD2 (6 bases). The germline V and J ends were trimmed by 5 bases and 3 bases, with 15 bases remaining between them. CDR1 and CDR2 (germline): KGHDR, SFDVKD. CDR3 length equals 16 residues.

The chain has TRBV28 and TRBJ1-2; 8 bases are a match to TRBD1. After removal of 5 bases from V and 7 bases from J, the junction contained 18 bases not matched to a gene. CDR3 size: 17 residues. The germline V gene has CDR1 MDHEN and CDR2 SYDVKM. The CDR3 nucleotides read TGTGCCAGCAGTCTCCCCGCCGCGGCAGGGGGCATGGGTGGCTACACCTTC. This gives the protein CASSLPAAAGGMGGYTF.

The chain couples TRBV7-9 to TRBJ2-3; TRBD1 matches 8 bases. The trim removed 4 bases at V and 0 bases at J, leaving 9 bases unmatched. This CDR3 comprises 17 residues. The germline V gene encodes CDR1 SEHNR and CDR2 FQNEAQ (reference sequence). The CDR3 nucleotides read TGTGCCAGCAGCTCACCGGGACAGGAAACTAGCACAGATACGCAGTATTTT. It translates to CASSSPGQETSTDTQYF.

This sequence joins TRBV27 and TRBJ1-4; 8 bases are a match to TRBD1. V lost 7 bases, J lost 3 bases, and 4 bases stayed unmatched. The germline gives CDR1 MNHEY, CDR2 SMNVEV (reference sequence). The CDR3 is made up of 14 amino acids. The DNA for the CDR3 is TGTGCCAGCACAGGGGGCACGGCTAATGAAAAACTGTTTTTT. It translates to CASTGGTANEKLFF.

V usage is TRBV10-3 and J usage is TRBJ2-2, with no clear D. Germline V CDR1 and CDR2: ENHRY, SYGVKD. This CDR3 has 14 residues. Trimming cost V 2 bases and J 2 bases, with 6 bases left between them. The CDR3 DNA reads as TGTGCCATCAGTGAGACGGGTAACACCGGGGAGCTGTTTTTT. Translation: CAISETGNTGELFF.

This clone showed up just once. The chain combines TRBV7-2 with TRBJ1-4; D is uncertain. V lost 0 bases, J lost 0 bases, and 8 bases lay in between. Germline assignment: CDR1 SGHTA and CDR2 FQGNSA. The CDR3 loop spans 16 amino acids. The CDR3 DNA reads TGTGCCAGCAGCTTAGCACAGTCTGCAACTAATGAAAAACTGTTTTTT. As protein: CASSLAQSATNEKLFF. Based on the CDR3 plus reference TRBV7-2 and TRBJ1-4, the full variable domain is GAGVSQSPSNKVTEKGKDVELRCDPISGHTALYWYRQSLGQGLEFLIYFQGNSAPDKSGLPSDRFSAERTGGSVSTLTIQRTQQEDSAVYLCASSLAQSATNEKLFFGSGTQLSVL.

The rearrangement joins TRBV24-1 to TRBJ1-5, with 7 positions matching TRBD1. The V gene's germline CDR1 is KGHDR and CDR2 SFDVKD. Unmatched junction bases numbered 8, after V lost 4 bases and J lost 6 bases. The CDR3 has 15 residues. DNA of the CDR3: TGTGCCACCAGTGAAACTACAGGGGACCTTCAGCCCCAGCATTTT. Translated, it gives CATSETTGDLQPQHF.

V and J are TRBV27 and TRBJ1-6, with D uncertain. This CDR3 comprises 16 residues. V gave up 0 bases and J gave up 6 bases, with 12 bases separating them. Germline CDR1 is MNHEY and CDR2 is SMNVEV (reference sequence). CDR3 DNA: TGTGCCAGCAGTTTATCAGCCGCGGTGCCTAATTCACCCCTCCACTTT. It is translated as CASSLSAAVPNSPLHF.

The chain combines TRBV4-3 with TRBJ2-7; D remains unclear. The germline V gene has CDR1 LGHNA and CDR2 YSLEER. CDR3 length: 15 amino acids. Deletions cut 0 bases from V and 3 bases from J, with 12 bases between. Here the CDR3 DNA reads TGCGCCAGCAGCCAAGATCTTGCGGATTACTACGAGCAGTACTTC. Encoded protein: CASSQDLADYYEQYF.